The 11 T cell receptor beta chains in this list originate from one sample, sequenced in a study of shared clonotypes between healthy human individuals. Here immunoSEQ multiplex PCR was the method, and the copy in TCRdb shows in-frame clones only, minus some. The sample contains millions of clones, around 90% of which appear only once. Sequences were obtained from naive CD4+ T cells sorted from blood. Subset specified: CD45RA+ positively selected. These receptors all come from a man younger than 30 in good health.

The rearrangement uses TRBV11-2 and TRBJ2-3; 10 positions match TRBD2. Unmatched junction bases numbered 1, after V lost 6 bases and J lost 4 bases. Germline assignment: CDR1 SGHAT and CDR2 FQNNGV. The CDR3 contains 13 residues. The DNA of the CDR3 is TGTGCCAGCAGGCTAGCGGGGGCAGATACGCAGTATTTT. The encoded protein is CASRLAGADTQYF.

This clone was detected only once. The chain employs TRBV28 and TRBJ1-1, with a possible D match to TRBD1 (5 bases). The CDR3 runs 15 residues. V gave up 5 bases and J gave up 6 bases, with 19 bases separating them. The V gene's germline CDR1 is MDHEN and CDR2 SYDVKM. This CDR3 reads CASSLRGKGTSEAFF. The CDR3 bases are TGTGCCAGCAGTCTCCGGGGCAAAGGGACTTCTGAAGCTTTCTTT.

The chain combines TRBV15 with TRBJ2-7; 8 bases are shared with TRBD1. The CDR3 runs 16 residues. Germline V gene sequence: CDR1 LNHNV, CDR2 YYDKDF (reference sequence). V trimming: 0 bases; J trimming: 3 bases; junction bases outside the gene matches: 7. As DNA, the CDR3 is TGTGCCACCAGCAGAGATCCCCTTACAGGGGGCTACGAGCAGTACTTC. This encodes CATSRDPLTGGYEQYF.

This clone showed up just once. The genes are TRBV2 and TRBJ2-2; 7 nucleotides align to TRBD1. The CDR3 loop spans 14 amino acids. The V segment lost 6 bases and the J segment 1 base; nucleotides outside the gene matches: 2. Germline values: CDR1 SNHLY, CDR2 FYNNEI. This chain's CDR3 is CASSTGENTGELFF. The DNA for the CDR3 is TGTGCCAGCAGCACAGGGGAGAACACCGGGGAGCTGTTTTTT.

Regarding this clone: The sample contains more than one DNA sequence encoding this CDR3. The CDR3: CAISEDTSTDTQYF. The CDR3 DNA follows: TGTGCCATCAGTGAGGATACTAGCACAGATACGCAGTATTTT. The chain uses TRBV10-3 and TRBJ2-3; unclear D gene. With 2 bases removed from V and 0 bases from J, the gap between germline ends came to 6 bases. Germline V gene lookup returns CDR1 ENHRY and CDR2 SYGVKD. This CDR3 is 14 amino acids long.

The rearrangement joins TRBV11-2 to TRBJ2-3; perhaps D is TRBD1 or TRBD2 (5 bases each). Between the trimmed V and J ends, which lost 2 bases and 6 bases, there was a span of 12 bases. This CDR3 region has 14 residues. Germline V CDR1 and CDR2: SGHAT, FQNNGV. The CDR3 coding sequence is TGTGCCAGCAGCTTAACAGGCCGGAGGGATACGCAGTATTTT. Residues: CASSLTGRRDTQYF.

V and J are TRBV6-1 and TRBJ1-1; D might be TRBD1 (6 bases). V lost 6 bases to trimming and J lost 0 bases, with 11 bases between them. This CDR3 has 14 amino acids. CDR1 and CDR2 (germline): MNHNS, SASEGT. CDR3 nucleotide sequence: TGTGCCAGCAGCAAGGGACATGTGAACACTGAAGCTTTCTTT. As protein: CASSKGHVNTEAFF.

The rearrangement links TRBV5-4 to TRBJ2-3; TRBD2 aligns across 13 bases. V gave up 8 bases and J gave up 0 bases; unmatched junction bases: 15. The CDR3 is 19 amino acids. CDR1 is SGHNT, CDR2 YYREEE, per germline (reference sequence). CDR3 sequence: CASPGTSGIDNPSTDTQYF. For the CDR3, the DNA is TGTGCCAGTCCTGGGACTAGCGGGATAGACAACCCTAGCACAGATACGCAGTATTTT.

V usage is TRBV5-1 and J usage is TRBJ2-7; no reliable D call. Germline CDR1 reads SGHRS; CDR2 reads YFSETQ. The germline V and J ends were trimmed by 3 bases and 4 bases, with 17 bases remaining between them. The CDR3 consists of 15 residues. The CDR3 coding sequence is TGCGCCAGCAGCTCCTACAGTGGGTTTCGATACGAGCAGTACTTC. Translated: CASSSYSGFRYEQYF.

This chain links TRBV5-8 with TRBJ2-5; D tentatively fits TRBD1 or TRBD2 (5 bases each). There are 13 residues in the CDR3. Germline-derived CDR1 and CDR2 are SGHTS and YDEGEE. V shed 4 bases and J shed 8 bases, with 15 bases lying between them. The CDR3 loop is CASSRDRWDTQYF. CDR3 DNA: TGTGCCAGCAGCAGGGACCGCTGGGACACCCAGTACTTC.

The chain has TRBV5-5 and TRBJ1-2; D gene ambiguous. The V and J ends lost 4 bases and 4 bases respectively, with 14 bases between them. The CDR3 is made up of 14 amino acids. CDR1 is SGHKS, CDR2 YYEKEE, per germline (reference sequence). This CDR3 is CASSPEHPFYGYTF. CDR3 in DNA: TGTGCCAGCAGCCCAGAACACCCGTTCTATGGCTACACCTTC.